Listed below are T cell receptor beta chains from one sample, sequenced in a study of shared clonotypes between healthy human individuals. The table came from immunoSEQ multiplex PCR; TCRdb's copy has only in-frame clones and leaves some out. The sample holds about 580,000 clones, about 98% seen once. Sequenced material: naive CD8+ T cells sorted from blood. All receptors derive from a man aged 25-45 years in good health. Each CDR3 is given with its conserved first and last residue. The D gene is left open where the match is weak. A clone size is listed for some rows: how often the clone was seen (once, few, many), or a class if it is expanded.

clone size	V gene	D gene	J gene	CDR3 protein	CDR3 DNA
-	TRBV5-1	TRBD1	TRBJ2-7	CASSDGQGIYEQYF	TGCGCCAGCAGCGACGGACAGGGGATCTACGAGCAGTACTTC
-	TRBV27	TRBD1	TRBJ2-7	CASRYTGDSSYEQYF	TGTGCCAGCAGGTATACAGGGGACAGCTCCTACGAGCAGTACTTC
-	TRBV4-1	-	TRBJ1-5	CASSPLVGNQPQHF	TGCGCCAGCAGCCCCCTGGTGGGGAATCAGCCCCAGCATTTT
-	TRBV14	-	TRBJ2-5	CASSLLGETQYF	TGTGCCAGCAGCCTCCTGGGGGAGACCCAGTACTTC
-	TRBV7-9	-	TRBJ1-4	CASSLAATNEKLFF	TGTGCCAGCAGCTTAGCTGCAACTAATGAAAAACTGTTTTTT
-	TRBV9	-	TRBJ2-3	CASSEADTTDTQYF	TGTGCCAGCAGCGAGGCAGACACCACAGATACGCAGTATTTT
-	TRBV4-1	TRBD1	TRBJ1-2	CASSQAGTGPSSNYGYTF	TGCGCCAGCAGCCAGGCCGGGACAGGGCCTAGTTCTAACTATGGCTACACCTTC
-	TRBV6-1	-	TRBJ2-7	CASSEVPDYEQYF	TGTGCCAGCAGTGAAGTGCCAGACTACGAGCAGTACTTC
-	TRBV5-5	-	TRBJ2-7	CASSSFRGSDEQYF	TGTGCCAGCAGCTCCTTTCGGGGGTCGGACGAGCAGTACTTC
-	TRBV7-2	-	TRBJ2-1	CASSLLIGLTYNEQFF	TGTGCCAGCAGCTTACTTATTGGCTTAACCTACAATGAGCAGTTCTTC
-	TRBV11-2	TRBD2	TRBJ2-2	CASSFYAGGILGELFF	TGTGCCAGCAGCTTCTACGCGGGAGGGATATTGGGGGAGCTGTTTTTT
-	TRBV4-1	TRBD1	TRBJ2-7	CASSTHWQGDYEQYF	TGCGCCAGCAGCACCCATTGGCAGGGGGACTACGAGCAGTACTTC
-	TRBV7-8	TRBD2	TRBJ2-3	CASSLVRLAGGLRTDTQYF	TGTGCCAGCAGCTTAGTGCGACTAGCGGGAGGATTACGCACAGATACGCAGTATTTT
-	TRBV10-1	-	TRBJ2-2	CASSESIGSDRELFF	TGCGCCAGCAGTGAGTCGATAGGGTCCGACCGGGAGCTGTTTTTT
-	TRBV28	-	TRBJ2-7	CASRPDLRGSYEQYF	TGTGCCAGCAGACCGGACTTGAGGGGCTCCTACGAGCAGTACTTC
-	TRBV29-1	TRBD2	TRBJ2-1	CSVESPASGTYNEQFF	TGCAGCGTTGAATCGCCCGCTAGCGGGACCTACAATGAGCAGTTCTTC
-	TRBV4-1	-	TRBJ2-2	CASSPTIGGLNTGELFF	TGCGCCAGCAGCCCCACGATTGGCGGGTTGAACACCGGGGAGCTGTTTTTT
-	TRBV4-1	TRBD2	TRBJ2-7	CASSQEWLAGGEQYF	TGCGCCAGCAGCCAAGAATGGCTAGCGGGAGGAGAGCAGTACTTC
-	TRBV10-3	TRBD1	TRBJ2-1	CAISDLGQGAWNEQFF	TGTGCCATCAGTGATCTAGGACAGGGGGCGTGGAATGAGCAGTTCTTC
-	TRBV5-8	-	TRBJ1-1	CASSPDRLRTSEAFF	TGTGCCAGCAGCCCGGACAGACTCCGAACAAGTGAAGCTTTCTTT
once	TRBV25-1	-	TRBJ2-2	CASSEVGRAGELFF	TGTGCCAGCAGTGAAGTGGGTAGGGCCGGGGAGCTGTTTTTT
once	TRBV27	-	TRBJ2-5	CASSPFVALGSQETQYF	TGTGCCAGCAGTCCCTTCGTGGCCCTGGGGTCCCAAGAGACCCAGTACTTC
-	TRBV5-1	-	TRBJ2-3	CASSQGSGLGRTDTQYF	TGCGCCAGCAGCCAGGGGTCGGGCTTGGGAAGGACAGATACGCAGTATTTT
-	TRBV23-1	-	TRBJ2-1	CASSQSGGDRGTSYNEQFF	TGCGCCAGCAGTCAATCAGGAGGGGATAGAGGAACCTCCTACAATGAGCAGTTCTTC
-	TRBV2	-	TRBJ1-5	CASREGRGLGRPQHF	TGTGCCAGCAGGGAAGGCAGGGGTCTAGGGCGGCCCCAGCATTTT
-	TRBV27	-	TRBJ1-5	CASSLSTISPQHF	TGTGCCAGCAGTTTATCAACCATCAGCCCCCAGCATTTT
-	TRBV30	TRBD2	TRBJ2-5	CAWSVFSGRGETQYF	TGTGCCTGGAGTGTATTTAGCGGGAGGGGGGAGACCCAGTACTTC
-	TRBV5-6	-	TRBJ1-1	CASSLGVDSVTEAFF	TGTGCCAGCAGCTTGGGGGTGGACAGTGTCACTGAAGCTTTCTTT
once	TRBV5-6	-	TRBJ2-1	CASSLTYGDNEQFF	TGTGCCAGCAGCTTGACTTACGGGGACAATGAGCAGTTCTTC
-	TRBV6-1	-	TRBJ1-1	CASPFLDRMNTEAFF	TGTGCCAGCCCCTTCTTGGACAGAATGAACACTGAAGCTTTCTTT
-	TRBV27	TRBD2	TRBJ2-7	CASSAGLASYEQYF	TGTGCCAGCAGTGCGGGACTAGCGAGCTACGAGCAGTACTTC
-	TRBV11-2	TRBD1	TRBJ1-1	CASSTRDRENTEAFF	TGTGCCAGCAGCACACGGGACAGGGAGAACACTGAAGCTTTCTTT
-	TRBV11-3	-	TRBJ2-2	CASSFRGSGELFF	TGTGCCAGCAGCTTCAGGGGATCCGGGGAGCTGTTTTTT
-	TRBV4-2	TRBD1	TRBJ2-7	CASSQEGTGGSYEQYF	TGTGCCAGCAGCCAAGAGGGGACAGGGGGATCCTACGAGCAGTACTTC